A selection of T cell receptor beta chains follows, all from one sample in a study of blood T cell repertoires in COVID-19. Sequencing used immunoSEQ multiplex PCR; TCRdb keeps in-frame clones, though not all of them. The sample lists approximately 180,000 clones; about nine tenths were seen once. What was sequenced was peripheral blood. Every receptor here comes from a man aged 45-60 years with acute or convalescent COVID-19. The CDR3 runs from the conserved cysteine through the conserved F or W. D genes are given only for firm matches. The size of a clone is reported for some rows only, either as once, few or many, or as a class for expanded clones.

d_gene	v_gene	j_gene	abundance	CDR3nt	CDR3aa
-	TRBV9	TRBJ1-1	-	TGTGCCAGCAGCGTAGTTCCAGGGCTGAACACTGAAGCTTTCTTT	CASSVVPGLNTEAFF
-	TRBV3-1/TRBV3-2	TRBJ1-1	-	TGTGCCAGCAGCCCGACCGGGGGGGCTGGCACTGAAGCTTTCTTT	CASSPTGGAGTEAFF
-	TRBV6-5	TRBJ1-5	once	TGTGCCAGCAGGCGAGATAGCAATCAGCCCCAGCATTTT	CASRRDSNQPQHF
-	TRBV24-1	TRBJ2-2	-	TGTGCCACCAGTGATTGGGCAGAGAACACCGGGGAGCTGTTTTTT	CATSDWAENTGELFF
-	TRBV6-5	TRBJ1-1	-	TGTGCCAGCAGTCGCCCGGGGGGGACTGAAGCTTTCTTT	CASSRPGGTEAFF
-	TRBV5-6	TRBJ1-1	-	TGTGCCAGCAGCGCGACAGGGAACACTGAAGCTTTCTTT	CASSATGNTEAFF
-	TRBV3-1/TRBV3-2	TRBJ2-6	-	TGTGCCAGCAGCCAAGTCTTCTCTGGGGCCAACGTCCTGACTTTC	CASSQVFSGANVLTF
-	TRBV7-6	TRBJ1-5	-	TGTGCCAGCAGCCTGTTCGGAGATAGCAATCAGCCCCAGCATTTT	CASSLFGDSNQPQHF
-	TRBV28	TRBJ1-1	-	TGTGCCAGCAGCCTCCCGTGGGGGGGCGGGAACACTGAAGCTTTCTTT	CASSLPWGGGNTEAFF
-	TRBV24-1	TRBJ1-4	-	TGTGCCACCGAATTTCTACCGCCTAATGAAAAACTGTTTTTT	CATEFLPPNEKLFF
TRBD1	TRBV5-6	TRBJ1-5	-	TGTGCCAGCAGCTTCCGGGACAGGGGGAATCAGCCCCAGCATTTT	CASSFRDRGNQPQHF
-	TRBV20-1	TRBJ1-2	-	TGCAGTGCTAGTGAACGGACAGTGGCCTATGGCTACACCTTC	CSASERTVAYGYTF
TRBD1	TRBV7-9	TRBJ2-7	-	TGTGCCAGCAGCGAAAGACAGGGGGCGTACGAGCAGTACTTC	CASSERQGAYEQYF
-	TRBV5-1	TRBJ2-6	-	TGCGCCAGCAGCTTGGGACAGCCCGCAGACGTCCTGACTTTC	CASSLGQPADVLTF
TRBD1	TRBV19	TRBJ1-5	once	TGTGCCAGTAACGGGGGACAGCCCACCTATAGCAATCAGCCCCAGCATTTT	CASNGGQPTYSNQPQHF
-	TRBV27	TRBJ2-1	-	TGTGCCAGCAGTTCCGGGGTGGATGAGCAGTTCTTC	CASSSGVDEQFF
-	TRBV5-1	TRBJ2-5	few	TGCGCCAGCAGCTTACCAGAACAAGAGACCCAGTACTTC	CASSLPEQETQYF